This TCR beta chain was sequenced during a study of shared clonotypes between healthy human individuals. Study in general: Three CD4 naive, three CD4 memory, two CD8 naive and one CD8 memory plate were used per donor.

The CDR3 is made up of 17 amino acids. The germline V gene has CDR1 ENHRY and CDR2 SYGVKD. To note about this clone: The antigen remains undetermined. At one end, the junction sequence differs from germline, possibly due to a read error.

General study results and limits: Compared with clonotypes that all four donors shared, non-shared clonotypes had lower generation probabilities. Despite large depth, sorted-subset datasets appeared incompletely sequenced.

Naive CD8 cells lacked CD45RO and underwent positive selection for CCR7, leaving out terminally differentiated effector memory CD45RA+ cells. Every donor, a Caucasian adult, lived in Nashville, Tennessee. Measured with immunoSEQ multiplex PCR; TCRdb has only the in-frame clones, and not every one. This table has roughly 2.1 million clones, more than 85% appearing once. The rearrangement joins TRBV10-3 to TRBJ1-2; D might be TRBD1 (6 bases). Sequenced sample: naive CD8+ T cells from PBMCs. This TCR was recovered from a young man in good health. Some clones in this sample may be carry-over from other donors' samples. The DNA for the CDR3 is TGTGCCAGCAGTTATTCTCTCAGGGGATCGGGACTATCCGGCTACACCTTC. It specifies CASSYSLRGSGLSGYTF.